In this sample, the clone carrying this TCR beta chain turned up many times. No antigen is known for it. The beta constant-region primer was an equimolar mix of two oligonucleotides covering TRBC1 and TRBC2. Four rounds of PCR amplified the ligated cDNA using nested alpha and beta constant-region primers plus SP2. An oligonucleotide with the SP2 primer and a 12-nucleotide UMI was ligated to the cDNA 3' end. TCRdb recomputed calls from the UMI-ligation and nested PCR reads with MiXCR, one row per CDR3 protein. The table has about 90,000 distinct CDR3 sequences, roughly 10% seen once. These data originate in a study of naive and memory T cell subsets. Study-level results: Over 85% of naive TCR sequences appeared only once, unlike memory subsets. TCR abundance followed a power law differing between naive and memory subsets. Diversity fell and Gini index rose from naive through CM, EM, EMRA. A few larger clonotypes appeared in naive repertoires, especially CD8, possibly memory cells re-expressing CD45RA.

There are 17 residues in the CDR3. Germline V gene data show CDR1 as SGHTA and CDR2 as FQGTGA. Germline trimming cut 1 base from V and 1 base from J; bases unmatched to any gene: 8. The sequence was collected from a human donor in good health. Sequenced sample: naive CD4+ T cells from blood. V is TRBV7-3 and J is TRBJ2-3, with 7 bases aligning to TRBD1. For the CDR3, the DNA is TGTGCCAGCAGCTTAAGGAACCCAGGGACAGGCACAGATACGCAGTATTTT. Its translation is CASSLRNPGTGTDTQYF.